This TCR beta chain was found in a study of T-cell reconstitution after alpha-beta-depleted transplantation in children. Unique molecular identifiers were used to barcode this TCRbeta library. TCRdb re-derived calls from the PCR reads in MiXCR, one entry per CDR3 protein. The sample records more than 550,000 distinct CDR3 sequences, over 9.5% being singletons. The junction had 21 bases not matched to a gene; V was cut back by 4 bases and J by 4 bases. Germline V CDR1 and CDR2: LGHNA, YNFKEQ. The CDR3 is 20 amino acids. The chain couples TRBV4-2 to TRBJ2-7, with 11 positions matching TRBD2. This sample comprised PBMCs from the stem cell graft donor, obtained from the stem cell graft. The TCR was taken from a human donor who donated a stem cell graft to a child with acute myeloid leukemia. CDR3 protein: CASSPIGPKPLAGGPYEQYF. The CDR3 DNA sequence: TGTGCCAGCAGCCCGATTGGTCCCAAGCCTTTAGCGGGAGGGCCTTACGAGCAGTACTTC.